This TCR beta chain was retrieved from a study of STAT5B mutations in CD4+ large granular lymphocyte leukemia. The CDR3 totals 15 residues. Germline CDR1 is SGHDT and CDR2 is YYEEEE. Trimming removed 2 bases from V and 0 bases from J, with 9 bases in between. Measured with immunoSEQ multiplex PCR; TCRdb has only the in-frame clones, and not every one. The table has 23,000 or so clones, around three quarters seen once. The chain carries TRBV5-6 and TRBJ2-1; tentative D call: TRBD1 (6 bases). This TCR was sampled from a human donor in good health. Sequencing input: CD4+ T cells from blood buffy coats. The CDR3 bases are TGTGCCAGCAGCTTAACAGGGCTCTCCTACAATGAGCAGTTCTTC. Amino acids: CASSLTGLSYNEQFF.